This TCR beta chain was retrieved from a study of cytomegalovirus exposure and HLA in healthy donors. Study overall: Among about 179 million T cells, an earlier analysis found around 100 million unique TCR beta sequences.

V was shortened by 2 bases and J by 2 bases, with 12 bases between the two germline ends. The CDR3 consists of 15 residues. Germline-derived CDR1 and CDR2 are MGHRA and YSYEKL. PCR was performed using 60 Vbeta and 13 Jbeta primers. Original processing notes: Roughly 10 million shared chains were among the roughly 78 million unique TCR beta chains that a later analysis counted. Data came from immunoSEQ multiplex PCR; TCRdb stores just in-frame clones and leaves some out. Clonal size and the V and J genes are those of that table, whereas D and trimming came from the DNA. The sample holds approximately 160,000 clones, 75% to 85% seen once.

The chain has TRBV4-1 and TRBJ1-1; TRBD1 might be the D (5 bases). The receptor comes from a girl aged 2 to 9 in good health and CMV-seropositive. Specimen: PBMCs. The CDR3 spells CASSQLGTYNTEAFF. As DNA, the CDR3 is TGCGCCAGCAGCCAACTTGGGACTTATAACACTGAAGCTTTCTTT.